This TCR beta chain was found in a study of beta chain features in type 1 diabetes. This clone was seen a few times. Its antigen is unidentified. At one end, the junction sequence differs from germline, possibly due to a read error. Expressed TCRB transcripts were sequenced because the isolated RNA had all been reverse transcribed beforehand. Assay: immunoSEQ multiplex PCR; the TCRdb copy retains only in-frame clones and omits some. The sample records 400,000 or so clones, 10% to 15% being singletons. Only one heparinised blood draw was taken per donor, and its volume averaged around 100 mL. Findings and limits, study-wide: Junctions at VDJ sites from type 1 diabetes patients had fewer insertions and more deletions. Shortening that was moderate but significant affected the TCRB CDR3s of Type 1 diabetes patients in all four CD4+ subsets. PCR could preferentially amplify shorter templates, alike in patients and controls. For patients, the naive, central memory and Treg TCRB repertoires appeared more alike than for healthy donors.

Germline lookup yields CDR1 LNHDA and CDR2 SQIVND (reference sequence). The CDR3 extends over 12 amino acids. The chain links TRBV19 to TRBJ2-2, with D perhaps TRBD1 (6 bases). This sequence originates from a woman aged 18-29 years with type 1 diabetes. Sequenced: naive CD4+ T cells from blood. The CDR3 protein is CASSMGAGELFF. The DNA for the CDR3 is TGTGCCTCCTCGATGGGGGCCGGCGAGCTGTTTTTT. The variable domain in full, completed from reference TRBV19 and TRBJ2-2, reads DGGITQSPKYLFRKEGQNVTLSCEQNLNHDAMYWYRQDPGQGLRLIYYSQIVNDFQKGDIAEGYSVSREKKESFPLTVTSAQKNPTAFYLCASSMGAGELFFGEGSRLTVL.